Following are 27 T cell receptor beta chains from one sample sequenced in a study of T cells in Graves' hyperthyroidism and ophthalmopathy. Amplification of TCR beta CDR3 regions was performed using RNA transcripts as template. RT-PCR in the first round (using the HTBI primer set) targeted the TCR CDR3. TCRdb re-analysed the multiplex PCR reads in MiXCR, keeping a single row per CDR3 protein. The sample has hundreds of thousands of distinct CDR3 sequences; roughly 13% are singletons. The sequencing sample was made of blood. The receptors come from a woman aged 30 to 39 with Graves' hyperthyroidism that later progressed to Graves' ophthalmopathy.

This clonotype was picked up many times. This chain joins TRBV19 and TRBJ2-1, with a possible D match to TRBD2 (6 bases). The CDR3 runs 15 residues. Germline lookup yields CDR1 LNHDA and CDR2 SQIVND (reference sequence). The V end lost 5 bases, the J end lost 3 bases, and 14 bases lay between the germline ends. In nucleotides, the CDR3 is TGTGCCAGTAGTCCGGGAGCCTCGGACTACAATGAGCAGTTCTTC. The encoded protein is CASSPGASDYNEQFF. Together with reference TRBV19 and TRBJ2-1, the CDR3 gives the full variable domain: DGGITQSPKYLFRKEGQNVTLSCEQNLNHDAMYWYRQDPGQGLRLIYYSQIVNDFQKGDIAEGYSVSREKKESFPLTVTSAQKNPTAFYLCASSPGASDYNEQFFGPGTRLTVL.

In this sample, this clonotype turned up many times. The rearrangement links TRBV11-2 to TRBJ1-6, with D perhaps TRBD1 (6 bases). CDR3 length equals 16 residues. The germline V gene encodes CDR1 SGHAT and CDR2 FQNNGV. Trimming left V 1 base short and J 8 bases short, with 15 bases between. CDR3 DNA sequence: TGTGCCAGCAGCTTAGGAGGGGGTGGAAAGTATTCACCCCTCCACTTT. This codes for CASSLGGGGKYSPLHF.

This clonotype was detected a few times. The gene calls are TRBV10-3 and TRBJ2-7; no definite D call. Looked up from germline, CDR1 is ENHRY and CDR2 is SYGVKD. The CDR3 totals 12 residues. With 4 bases removed from V and 0 bases from J, the gap between germline ends came to 4 bases. This CDR3 reads CAISGDSYEQYF. CDR3 nucleotide sequence: TGTGCCATCAGTGGGGACTCCTACGAGCAGTACTTC.

In the case of this clonotype: Because it lacks the conserved phenylalanine or tryptophan at the end, this CDR3 is likely a read error. The genes are TRBV7-9 and TRBJ1-1; 9 bases are shared with TRBD1. Germline-derived CDR1 and CDR2 are SEHNR and FQNEAQ (reference sequence). The CDR3 consists of 14 residues. Trimming removed 5 bases from V and 5 bases from J; junction bases left unmatched: 6. The CDR3 bases are TGTGCCAGCAGCGCTGACAGGGGGATAACTGAAGCTTTCCTT. The encoded protein is CASSADRGITEAFL.

A few counts support this clonotype. The chain couples TRBV10-3 to TRBJ1-1; weak D call: TRBD1 (5 bases). CDR3 length equals 16 residues. The V end lost 0 bases, the J end lost 5 bases, and 16 bases lay between the germline ends. Per the germline V gene, CDR1 is ENHRY and CDR2 is SYGVKD. CDR3: CAISESNAGPRTEAFF. For the CDR3, the DNA is TGTGCCATCAGTGAGTCGAATGCAGGGCCGAGGACTGAAGCTTTCTTT.

This clonotype was seen only once. A much larger clone differs by one base, so this may be a read error. The CDR3 sequence is CASSMGQMNTEAFF. In DNA, the CDR3 is TGTGCCAGTAGTATGGGGCAGATGAACACTGAAGCTTTCTTT. This chain links TRBV19 with TRBJ1-1; possible D gene TRBD1, 5 bases. With 3 bases removed from V and 0 bases from J, the gap between germline ends came to 8 bases. CDR3 size: 14 residues. Germline loops: CDR1 LNHDA, CDR2 SQIVND (reference sequence).

This clonotype occurred once. This chain links TRBV4-1 with TRBJ2-2, with D possibly being TRBD1 (7 bases). CDR1 MGHRA and CDR2 YSYEKL come from the germline V gene. V shed 2 bases and J shed 5 bases, with 15 bases lying between them. This CDR3 contains 16 residues. DNA for the CDR3: TGCGCCAGCAGCCAACATGGGCAGGGGGGAACCGGGGAGCTGTTTTTT. It encodes CASSQHGQGGTGELFF.

This clonotype was recorded at least ten times. This rearrangement joins TRBV12-3 or TRBV12-4 to TRBJ2-7; 11 bases align to TRBD1. The J segment lost 4 bases and the V segment lost 8 bases, leaving 4 bases of the junction unmatched. The CDR3 spans 13 residues. The CDR3 coding sequence is TGTGCCAGCGGTTGGGACAGGGGGTACGAGCAGTACTTC. Its translation is CASGWDRGYEQYF.

In this sample, this clonotype turned up many times. The gene calls are TRBV28 and TRBJ1-5; D is possibly TRBD1 (5 bases). V lost 2 bases, J lost 7 bases, and 12 bases lay in between. CDR1 MDHEN and CDR2 SYDVKM come from the germline V gene. The CDR3 sequence is 14 residues long. The CDR3 bases are TGTGCCAGCAGTTTAAGGGTATGGGACCAGCCCCAGCATTTT. Translation gives CASSLRVWDQPQHF. Together with reference TRBV28 and TRBJ1-5, the CDR3 gives the full variable domain: DVKVTQSSRYLVKRTGEKVFLECVQDMDHENMFWYRQDPGLGLRLIYFSYDVKMKEKGDIPEGYSVSREKKERFSLILESASTNQTSMYLCASSLRVWDQPQHFGDGTRLSIL.

There are many counts of this clonotype. V is TRBV20-1 and J is TRBJ1-4; weak D call: TRBD1 (5 bases). The length of the CDR3 is 14 residues. V was shortened by 5 bases and J by 8 bases, with 18 bases between the two germline ends. CDR1 DFQATT and CDR2 SNEGSKA come from the germline V gene (reference sequence). The CDR3 DNA reads as TGCAGTGCTCCCAAACGGCAGGGTGGGGAAAAACTGTTTTTT. It translates to CSAPKRQGGEKLFF.

Many counts were recorded for this clonotype. The V gene is TRBV12-3 or TRBV12-4, the J gene TRBJ1-1, with a possible D match to TRBD1 (6 bases). V lost 8 bases to trimming and J lost 5 bases, with 15 bases between them. The length of the CDR3 is 13 residues. CDR3 sequence reads: CASCQQGNTEAFF. The CDR3 bases are TGTGCCAGCTGCCAACAGGGAAATACTGAAGCTTTCTTT.

This clonotype has only a few counts. The rearrangement joins TRBV5-1 to TRBJ2-1; no clear D. CDR3 length equals 14 residues. Germline V gene lookup returns CDR1 SGHRS and CDR2 YFSETQ. V lost 4 bases and J 3 bases, leaving 11 bases between the germline ends. CDR3 nucleotide sequence: TGCGCCAGCAGCATGGACGGTGGCTACAATGAGCAGTTCTTC. It yields the protein CASSMDGGYNEQFF.

At least ten counts were recorded for this clonotype. The V and J genes are TRBV5-5 and TRBJ1-1; 8 nucleotides agree with TRBD1. Trimming at V came to 3 bases and at J to 6 bases, leaving 7 bases not matched to a gene. The CDR3 covers 14 residues. Germline CDR1 reads SGHKS; CDR2 reads YYEKEE (reference sequence). The CDR3 nucleotides read TGTGCCAGCAGCTGGACAGGGAGGGGGGCTGAAGCTTTCTTT. Translated, it gives CASSWTGRGAEAFF.

The sample holds a few counts of this clonotype. Since a much larger clone is just one base distant, this may be a read error. This chain joins TRBV2 and TRBJ2-7; D is unclear. The germline CDR1 and CDR2 sequences are SNHLY and FYNNEI. The germline V and J ends were trimmed by 4 bases and 2 bases, with 15 bases remaining between them. This CDR3 is 15 amino acids long. DNA for the CDR3: TGTGCCAGCAGTGGAGTGGGCAGGCGAGCCTACGAGCAGTACTTC. Protein sequence: CASSGVGRRAYEQYF.

This clonotype was recorded a few times. V and J are TRBV7-3 and TRBJ2-7; perhaps D is TRBD1 or TRBD2 (5 bases each). Germline loops: CDR1 SGHTA, CDR2 FQGTGA. The CDR3 runs 15 residues. V was pared by 0 bases and J by 7 bases, with 16 bases between. The CDR3, as DNA: TGTGCCAGCAGCTTAACTGGGGGAGTCCGGGAAGAGCAGTACTTC. As protein: CASSLTGGVREEQYF.

In its sample, this clonotype was seen many times. The chain joins TRBV2 to TRBJ1-1, with 8 bases lining up with TRBD1. The CDR3 extends over 14 amino acids. V was pared by 8 bases and J by 1 base, with 6 bases of the junction left unmatched. Germline V lookup: CDR1 SNHLY, CDR2 FYNNEI. The CDR3 DNA reads TGTGCCAGCCGCAGCGGACAGGGGAACACTGAAGCTTTCTTT. Its protein is CASRSGQGNTEAFF.

This chain uses TRBV7-9 with TRBJ2-2, with D unclear. Trimming cost V 4 bases and J 1 base, with 4 bases left between them. Looked up from germline, CDR1 is SEHNR and CDR2 is FQNEAQ (reference sequence). This CDR3 comprises 13 residues. The CDR3 DNA sequence: TGTGCCAGCAGCTACCGGAACACCGGGGAGCTGTTTTTT. It yields the protein CASSYRNTGELFF.

This clonotype was counted a few times. The gene calls are TRBV20-1 and TRBJ2-2; D possibly corresponds to TRBD2 (6 bases). V was pared by 3 bases and J by 5 bases, with 7 bases between. From germline, CDR1 is DFQATT and CDR2 SNEGSKA (reference sequence). The CDR3 contains 12 residues. CDR3 in amino acids: CSARGGTGELFF. The CDR3 bases are TGCAGTGCTAGGGGGGGTACCGGGGAGCTGTTTTTT.

This clonotype was seen many times. This sequence joins TRBV7-2 and TRBJ2-5, with a weak D call TRBD1 (6 bases). The CDR3 spans 14 residues. In germline, CDR1 is SGHTA, CDR2 FQGNSA. Trimming left V 1 base short and J 6 bases short, with 12 bases between. Written as DNA, the CDR3 is TGTGCCAGCAGCTTAGGACAGGCGAGGCAGACCCAGTACTTC. It codes for CASSLGQARQTQYF.

Many counts were recorded for this clonotype. The chain employs TRBV19 and TRBJ2-7; TRBD2 agrees at 10 bases. The junction had 17 bases not matched to a gene; V was cut back by 6 bases and J by 0 bases. The V gene's germline CDR1 is LNHDA and CDR2 SQIVND (reference sequence). This CDR3 has 19 amino acids. The CDR3 sequence is CASRTSGLAGAGGSYEQYF. The CDR3 bases are TGTGCCAGTAGGACTTCGGGGCTAGCGGGAGCAGGCGGCTCCTACGAGCAGTACTTC.

This clonotype has ten or more counts. The gene calls are TRBV3-1 and TRBJ1-1; D is unresolved. CDR1 is LGHDT, CDR2 YNNKEL, per germline (reference sequence). Trimming shortened V by 1 base and J by 1 base, and 13 bases separated the two germline ends. The CDR3 loop spans 16 amino acids. The CDR3 sequence is CASSQVGSTPNTEAFF. The CDR3 coding sequence is TGTGCCAGCAGCCAAGTAGGTAGTACTCCGAACACTGAAGCTTTCTTT.

The chain uses TRBV29-1 and TRBJ2-7; 11 bases line up with TRBD2. The CDR3 has 14 residues. V shed 5 bases, J shed 2 bases, and the junction held 5 bases outside the gene matches. In germline, CDR1 is SQVTM, CDR2 ANQGSEA. CDR3 amino acids: CSVKGLAVAYEQYF. The CDR3 DNA follows: TGCAGCGTTAAGGGACTAGCGGTCGCCTACGAGCAGTACTTC.

This clonotype was seen at least ten times. The genes are TRBV6-1 and TRBJ2-1; no clear D. This CDR3 region has 11 residues. Trimming removed 7 bases from V and 6 bases from J, with 7 bases in between. CDR1 is MNHNS, CDR2 SASEGT, per germline. DNA of the CDR3: TGTGCCAGCAACGGTATCAATGAGCAGTTCTTC. This encodes CASNGINEQFF.

Details on this clonotype: Germline and junction disagree at one end, which may indicate a read error. The rearrangement uses TRBV20-1 and TRBJ1-4; D possibly corresponds to TRBD1 (6 bases). CDR1 is DFQATT and CDR2 is SNEGSKA in the germline V gene (reference sequence). The CDR3 spans 17 residues. The CDR3 protein is CGARGFGGAETNEKLFF. In DNA form, the CDR3 reads TGCGGTGCTAGGGGATTTGGGGGCGCGGAAACTAATGAAAAACTGTTTTTT.

This clonotype was detected ten times or more. The chain joins TRBV11-3 to TRBJ2-5, with D perhaps given as TRBD1 or TRBD2 (6 bases each). V lost 3 bases and J 3 bases, leaving 20 bases between the germline ends. Germline V gives CDR1 SGHNT, CDR2 YENEEA. The CDR3 consists of 17 residues. As DNA, the CDR3 is TGTGCCAGCAGCTTCGGGGGCACGGGAGAGGCGAAAGAGACCCAGTACTTC. Its protein is CASSFGGTGEAKETQYF.

For this clonotype: The junction and the germline gene differ at one end; a read error may be behind it. The chain has TRBV4-2 and TRBJ2-1, with 8 positions matching TRBD2. The CDR3 length is 14 residues. Germline V CDR1 and CDR2: LGHNA, YNFKEQ. This CDR3 is CASSQDSGREEQLF. The CDR3 DNA reads TGTGCCAGCAGCCAAGATTCCGGGCGGGAGGAGCAGCTCTTC.

Written as DNA, the CDR3 is TGCAGCGCCAGTCCCGGGACAGTTATGAACACTGAAGCTTTCTTT. Encoded protein: CSASPGTVMNTEAFF. The rearrangement links TRBV29-1 to TRBJ1-1, with 7 bases fitting TRBD1. The germline V gene encodes CDR1 SQVTM and CDR2 ANQGSEA. Trimming cost V 7 bases and J 0 bases; bases outside gene matches: 11. This CDR3 has 15 amino acids.